The rows below give T cell receptor beta chains drawn from one sample of a study of CD8 T cells in Susac syndrome. From the immunoSEQ multiplex PCR reads, TCRdb called clonotypes with MiXCR, one entry per CDR3 protein. The table includes a few hundred thousand distinct CDR3 sequences, 95% detected once. Sequencing was carried out using CD4+ T cells from PBMCs. The receptor source for this set is a human donor with multiple sclerosis. Both conserved end residues are trimmed from each CDR3. Clone size appears in some rows only: once, few, many, or a class for an expanded clone.

v_gene: TRBV12-5
j_gene: TRBJ2-5
abundance: once
CDR3aa: ASGRGDQETQY

v_gene: TRBV5-1
j_gene: TRBJ1-2
abundance: NA
CDR3aa: ASSLEQKGYGYT

v_gene: TRBV29-1
j_gene: TRBJ2-4
abundance: NA
CDR3aa: SVELAKNIQY

v_gene: TRBV20-1
j_gene: TRBJ2-3
abundance: NA
CDR3aa: SARTGAEDTQY

v_gene: TRBV29-1
j_gene: TRBJ1-1
abundance: NA
CDR3aa: SVDSGPKIL

v_gene: TRBV3-1
j_gene: TRBJ2-3
abundance: NA
CDR3aa: ASSQVFGGGRTDTQY

v_gene: TRBV2
j_gene: TRBJ1-5
abundance: few
CDR3aa: ASSRQGLSNQPQH

v_gene: TRBV20-1
j_gene: TRBJ1-5
abundance: NA
CDR3aa: SAREGDPEVGQPQH

v_gene: TRBV12-3/TRBV12-4
j_gene: TRBJ2-2
abundance: NA
CDR3aa: ASRPWNGELF

v_gene: TRBV9
j_gene: TRBJ1-2
abundance: NA
CDR3aa: ASSVSANYGYT

v_gene: TRBV9
j_gene: TRBJ1-4
abundance: NA
CDR3aa: ASSASGGVNEKLF

v_gene: TRBV5-1
j_gene: TRBJ1-1
abundance: NA
CDR3aa: ASTEVVNTEAF

v_gene: TRBV12-3/TRBV12-4
j_gene: TRBJ1-1
abundance: NA
CDR3aa: ASSPDRVGRGAF

v_gene: TRBV29-1
j_gene: TRBJ2-7
abundance: NA
CDR3aa: SVAPDSYEQY

v_gene: TRBV13
j_gene: TRBJ1-5
abundance: NA
CDR3aa: ASSLGTGGNSNQPQH

v_gene: TRBV29-1
j_gene: TRBJ1-4
abundance: NA
CDR3aa: SVRAQGNLFLF

v_gene: TRBV3-1
j_gene: TRBJ2-3
abundance: once
CDR3aa: ASSQEKPTGGDTQY

v_gene: TRBV13
j_gene: TRBJ2-1
abundance: NA
CDR3aa: ASSPTSGGGGEQF

v_gene: TRBV7-9
j_gene: TRBJ1-2
abundance: once
CDR3aa: ASSLGGSDYGYT

v_gene: TRBV20-1
j_gene: TRBJ2-1
abundance: NA
CDR3aa: SARDRLALTDNEQF

v_gene: TRBV4-2
j_gene: TRBJ2-5
abundance: NA
CDR3aa: ASRTGLAGGQY

v_gene: TRBV7-7
j_gene: TRBJ2-2
abundance: NA
CDR3aa: ASSPDRSNTGELF

v_gene: TRBV27
j_gene: TRBJ1-1
abundance: NA
CDR3aa: ASSLEGSFFYTEAF

v_gene: TRBV29-1
j_gene: TRBJ2-5
abundance: NA
CDR3aa: SVLGQDGETQY

v_gene: TRBV24-1
j_gene: TRBJ2-1
abundance: NA
CDR3aa: ATSDWGAGADEQF

v_gene: TRBV5-1
j_gene: TRBJ2-2
abundance: NA
CDR3aa: ASSLAQIGELF

v_gene: TRBV3-1
j_gene: TRBJ2-7
abundance: NA
CDR3aa: ASQRSQGPSYEQY

v_gene: TRBV3-1
j_gene: TRBJ2-1
abundance: NA
CDR3aa: ASSHDSGAYNEQF

v_gene: TRBV29-1
j_gene: TRBJ1-1
abundance: NA
CDR3aa: SVAEDRPSAAF

v_gene: TRBV15
j_gene: TRBJ2-7
abundance: NA
CDR3aa: ATSRGRAQSYEQY

v_gene: TRBV30
j_gene: TRBJ2-2
abundance: NA
CDR3aa: AWSNTPNTGELF

v_gene: TRBV20-1
j_gene: TRBJ2-1
abundance: NA
CDR3aa: SARDFGGVRNEQF

v_gene: TRBV20-1
j_gene: TRBJ1-5
abundance: NA
CDR3aa: SARGRINQPQH

v_gene: TRBV29-1
j_gene: TRBJ2-4
abundance: NA
CDR3aa: SVEDEPGGLINIQY

v_gene: TRBV5-6
j_gene: TRBJ1-1
abundance: NA
CDR3aa: ASSWGPRDTEAF

v_gene: TRBV2
j_gene: TRBJ2-2
abundance: NA
CDR3aa: ASRPTGNTGELF

v_gene: TRBV3-1
j_gene: TRBJ2-1
abundance: NA
CDR3aa: ASSHPGTGPTNEQF

v_gene: TRBV3-1
j_gene: TRBJ1-1
abundance: NA
CDR3aa: ASSQEPRHRNTEAF

v_gene: TRBV3-1
j_gene: TRBJ2-1
abundance: NA
CDR3aa: ASGLAAMSSYNEQF

v_gene: TRBV7-9
j_gene: TRBJ2-2
abundance: NA
CDR3aa: ASSLAGTYGRGNTGELF

v_gene: TRBV5-1
j_gene: TRBJ2-1
abundance: NA
CDR3aa: ASSFPRAYNEQF

v_gene: TRBV30
j_gene: TRBJ2-3
abundance: few
CDR3aa: AWSTPADTQY

v_gene: TRBV27
j_gene: TRBJ2-7
abundance: NA
CDR3aa: ASSPQGIAYEQY

v_gene: TRBV29-1
j_gene: TRBJ2-7
abundance: NA
CDR3aa: SVEPQPYEQY